Listed below are T cell receptor beta chains from one sample, sequenced in a study of shared clonotypes between healthy human individuals. The protocol was immunoSEQ multiplex PCR, while the TCRdb copy is restricted to in-frame clones and leaves out a portion. The sample shows over a million clones, around 97% of them seen only once. Sequencing input: naive CD4+ T cells sorted from blood. The receptors shown here come from a man between 25 and 39 years old in good health. Each CDR3 is given with its conserved first and last residue. The order of the fields is clone size, J gene, V gene, D gene, CDR3 DNA, CDR3 protein. A D gene is named only where the DNA matches it firmly. Only part of the rows carry a size: once, few, many, or a class if the clone is expanded.

few,TRBJ2-7,TRBV28,TRBD1,TGTGCCAGCAGTATCACAGGGGTGGGTTCGCACGAGCAGTACTTC,CASSITGVGSHEQYF
.,TRBJ2-5,TRBV11-2,.,TGTGCCAGCAGCTTAACAGGGTCGACAGAGACCCAGTACTTC,CASSLTGSTETQYF
.,TRBJ2-1,TRBV6-6,TRBD1,TGTGCCAGCAGTGGACAGGGACAGGGTGAGCAGTTCTTC,CASSGQGQGEQFF
.,TRBJ2-2,TRBV6-5,.,TGTGCCGCGCGATCGAGGCGGGACAACACCGGGGAGCTGTTTTTT,CAARSRRDNTGELFF
once,TRBJ2-4,TRBV7-2,.,TGTGCCAGCAGCTTAATCCAGGGCGTAAACATTCAGTACTTC,CASSLIQGVNIQYF
.,TRBJ2-7,TRBV2,.,TGTGCCAGCCTTTCGGACGTACTCCGGGTCGAGCAGTACTTC,CASLSDVLRVEQYF
.,TRBJ2-7,TRBV28,.,TGTGCCAGCAGTTTGCCATTGGGAGCTACCTACGAGCAGTACTTC,CASSLPLGATYEQYF
.,TRBJ1-1,TRBV5-1,.,TGCGCCAGCAGCCCGCGGGGTCCCGGGGACACTGAAGCTTTCTTT,CASSPRGPGDTEAFF
.,TRBJ1-1,TRBV4-3,TRBD1,TGCGCCAGCAGCCAAGATGCGGCAGGGGGCGTGAACACTGAAGCTTTCTTT,CASSQDAAGGVNTEAFF
.,TRBJ1-5,TRBV28,.,TGTGCCAGCATGGAGAAGGGGACCTATAGCAATCAGCCCCAGCATTTT,CASMEKGTYSNQPQHF
.,TRBJ1-3,TRBV4-2,.,TGTGCCAGCAGCCAAGCGGCCAACAGTGGGTCTGGAAACACCATATATTTT,CASSQAANSGSGNTIYF
.,TRBJ2-1,TRBV9,.,TGTGCCAGCAGCGTTGAGCCTTCCTACAATGAGCAGTTCTTC,CASSVEPSYNEQFF
.,TRBJ2-1,TRBV30,.,TGTGCCTGGAGAGGGATGGGGGCTAGGGGCAATGAGCAGTTCTTC,CAWRGMGARGNEQFF
.,TRBJ2-3,TRBV23-1,.,TGCGCCAGCTCCTTCCCCAGGGCTCAAGGAAGCAGGGATACGCAGTATTTT,CASSFPRAQGSRDTQYF
.,TRBJ1-1,TRBV5-1,.,TGCGCCAGCAGCTTGAGGGGTAGCACTGAAGCTTTCTTT,CASSLRGSTEAFF
.,TRBJ1-1,TRBV28,.,TGTGCCAGCAGTTTACCCCCATGGAGCACTGAAGCTTTCTTT,CASSLPPWSTEAFF
.,TRBJ2-2,TRBV5-1,TRBD2,TGCGCCAGCAGCTTGGAACTAGCGGAAGCTACCGGGGAGCTGTTTTTT,CASSLELAEATGELFF
few,TRBJ1-2,TRBV30,TRBD1,TGTGCCTGGACAGGGGGCTATGGCTACACCTTC,CAWTGGYGYTF
.,TRBJ2-2,TRBV4-3,TRBD2,TGCGCCAGCAGCCTGCTAGCGGGGGGTGGGGTCGGGGAGCTGTTTTTT,CASSLLAGGGVGELFF
.,TRBJ2-7,TRBV11-2,.,TGTGCCAGCAGCCGGAGCTCAGCCTACGAGCAGTACTTC,CASSRSSAYEQYF
.,TRBJ2-7,TRBV20-1,.,TGCAGTGCAGAAACTAGAATCGAGCAGTACTTC,CSAETRIEQYF
.,TRBJ2-2,TRBV4-1,.,TGCGCCAGCAGCCAGGAACCCGTCACCGGGGAGCTGTTTTTT,CASSQEPVTGELFF
.,TRBJ1-1,TRBV7-8,TRBD1,TGTGCCAGCAGCTTACGGGACAGGGGAGTGAACACTGAAGCTTTCTTT,CASSLRDRGVNTEAFF